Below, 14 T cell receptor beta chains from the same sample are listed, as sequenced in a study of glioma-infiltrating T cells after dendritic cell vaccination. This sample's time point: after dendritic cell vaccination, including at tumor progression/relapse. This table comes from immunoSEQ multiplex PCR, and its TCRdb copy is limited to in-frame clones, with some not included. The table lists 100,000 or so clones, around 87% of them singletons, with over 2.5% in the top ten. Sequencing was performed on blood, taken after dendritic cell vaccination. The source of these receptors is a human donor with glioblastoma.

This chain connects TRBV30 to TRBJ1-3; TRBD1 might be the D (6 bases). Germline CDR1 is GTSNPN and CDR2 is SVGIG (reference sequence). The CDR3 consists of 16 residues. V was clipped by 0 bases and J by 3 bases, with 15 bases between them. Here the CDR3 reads CAWSVGGVLSGNTIYF. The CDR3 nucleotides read TGTGCCTGGAGTGTAGGGGGAGTGTTGAGTGGAAACACCATATATTTT.

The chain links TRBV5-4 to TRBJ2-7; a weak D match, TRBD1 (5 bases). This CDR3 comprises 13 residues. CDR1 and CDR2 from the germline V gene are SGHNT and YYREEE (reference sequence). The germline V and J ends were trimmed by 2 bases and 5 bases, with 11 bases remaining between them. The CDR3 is CASSFQGMDEQYF. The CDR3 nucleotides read TGTGCCAGCAGCTTTCAGGGAATGGACGAGCAGTACTTC.

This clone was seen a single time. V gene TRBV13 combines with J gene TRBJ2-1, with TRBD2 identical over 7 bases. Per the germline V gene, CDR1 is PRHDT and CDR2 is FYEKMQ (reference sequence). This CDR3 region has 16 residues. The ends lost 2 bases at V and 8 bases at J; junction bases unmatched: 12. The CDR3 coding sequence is TGTGCCAGCAGCTTACGGGGGGAGGGCCAGATAGATGAGCAGTTCTTC. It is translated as CASSLRGEGQIDEQFF. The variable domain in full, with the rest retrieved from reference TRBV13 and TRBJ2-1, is AAGVIQSPRHLIKEKRETATLKCYPIPRHDTVYWYQQGPGQDPQFLISFYEKMQSDKGSIPDRFSAQQFSDYHSELNMSSLELGDSALYFCASSLRGEGQIDEQFFGPGTRLTVL.

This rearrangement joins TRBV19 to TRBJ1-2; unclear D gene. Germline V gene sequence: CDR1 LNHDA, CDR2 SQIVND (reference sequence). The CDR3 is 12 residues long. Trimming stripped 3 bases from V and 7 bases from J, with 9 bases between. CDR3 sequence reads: CASSIVGSGYTF. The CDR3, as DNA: TGTGCCAGTAGTATCGTGGGCTCTGGCTACACCTTC.

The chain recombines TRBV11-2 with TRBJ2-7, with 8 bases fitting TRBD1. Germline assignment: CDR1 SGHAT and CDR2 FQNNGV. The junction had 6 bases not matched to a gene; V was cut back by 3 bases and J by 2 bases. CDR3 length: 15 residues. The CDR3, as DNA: TGTGCCAGCAGCTTCGACAGGGGAACCACCTACGAGCAGTACTTC. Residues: CASSFDRGTTYEQYF.

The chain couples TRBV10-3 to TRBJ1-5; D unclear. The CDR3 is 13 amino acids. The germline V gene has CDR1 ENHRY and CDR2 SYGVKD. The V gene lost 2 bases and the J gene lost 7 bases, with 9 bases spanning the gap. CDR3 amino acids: CAISEERSQPQHF. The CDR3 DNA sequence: TGTGCCATCAGTGAGGAAAGGAGCCAGCCCCAGCATTTT.

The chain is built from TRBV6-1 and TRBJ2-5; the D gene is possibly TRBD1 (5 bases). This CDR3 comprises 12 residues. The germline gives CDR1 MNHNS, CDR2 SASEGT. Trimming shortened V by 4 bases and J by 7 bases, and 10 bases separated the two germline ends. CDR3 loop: CASSVDSLTQYF. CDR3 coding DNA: TGTGCCAGCAGTGTAGACAGCCTGACCCAGTACTTC.

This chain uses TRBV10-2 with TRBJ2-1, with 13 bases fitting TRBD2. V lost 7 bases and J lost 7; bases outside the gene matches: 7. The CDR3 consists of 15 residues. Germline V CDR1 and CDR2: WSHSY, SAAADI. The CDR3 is CASNFGLAGVNEQFF. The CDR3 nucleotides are TGCGCCAGCAACTTTGGACTAGCGGGAGTAAATGAGCAGTTCTTC.

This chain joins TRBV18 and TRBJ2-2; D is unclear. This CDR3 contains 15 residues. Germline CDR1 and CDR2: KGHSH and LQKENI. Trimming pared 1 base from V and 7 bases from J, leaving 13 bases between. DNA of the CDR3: TGTGCCAGCTCACCACTCGTTCTAGGCGGCGGGGAGCTGTTTTTT. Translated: CASSPLVLGGGELFF. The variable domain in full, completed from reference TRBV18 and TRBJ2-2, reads NAGVMQNPRHLVRRRGQEARLRCSPMKGHSHVYWYRQLPEEGLKFMVYLQKENIIDESGMPKERFSAEFPKEGPSILRIQQVVRGDSAAYFCASSPLVLGGGELFFGEGSRLTVL.

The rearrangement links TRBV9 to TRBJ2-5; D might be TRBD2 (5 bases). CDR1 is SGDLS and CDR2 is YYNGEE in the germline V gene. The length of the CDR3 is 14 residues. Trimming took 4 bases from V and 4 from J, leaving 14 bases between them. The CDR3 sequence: CASSPPGSVETQYF. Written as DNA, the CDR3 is TGTGCCAGCAGCCCCCCGGGTAGCGTAGAGACCCAGTACTTC. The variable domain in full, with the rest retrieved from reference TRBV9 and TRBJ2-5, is DSGVTQTPKHLITATGQRVTLRCSPRSGDLSVYWYQQSLDQGLQFLIQYYNGEERAKGNILERFSAQQFPDLHSELNLSSLELGDSALYFCASSPPGSVETQYFGPGTRLLVL.

CDR3 bases: TGTGCCAGCAGATTCGACAGTTCGGGCAATCAGCCCCAGCATTTT. As protein: CASRFDSSGNQPQHF. The chain combines TRBV7-3 with TRBJ1-5, with D possibly matching TRBD1 (5 bases). The ends were cut back, 6 bases at V and 2 bases at J, with 14 bases in the middle. Germline assignment: CDR1 SGHTA and CDR2 FQGTGA. The CDR3 consists of 15 residues. The full variable domain, with the rest looked up from reference TRBV7-3 and TRBJ1-5, is GAGVSQTPSNKVTEKGKYVELRCDPISGHTALYWYRQSLGQGPEFLIYFQGTGAADDSGLPNDRFFAVRPEGSVSTLKIQRTERGDSAVYLCASRFDSSGNQPQHFGDGTRLSIL.

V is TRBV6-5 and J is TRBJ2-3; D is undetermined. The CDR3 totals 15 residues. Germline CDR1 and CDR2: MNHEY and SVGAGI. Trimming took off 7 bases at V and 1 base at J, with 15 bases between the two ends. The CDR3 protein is CASKSATMGTDTQYF. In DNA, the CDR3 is TGTGCCAGCAAGTCGGCAACTATGGGCACAGATACGCAGTATTTT.

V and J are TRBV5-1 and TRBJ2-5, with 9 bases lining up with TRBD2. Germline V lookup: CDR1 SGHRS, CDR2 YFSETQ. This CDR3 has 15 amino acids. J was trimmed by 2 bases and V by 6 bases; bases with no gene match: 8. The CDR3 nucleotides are TGCGCCAGCACCCCGATAGCGGGGGTTCAAGAGACCCAGTACTTC. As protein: CASTPIAGVQETQYF.

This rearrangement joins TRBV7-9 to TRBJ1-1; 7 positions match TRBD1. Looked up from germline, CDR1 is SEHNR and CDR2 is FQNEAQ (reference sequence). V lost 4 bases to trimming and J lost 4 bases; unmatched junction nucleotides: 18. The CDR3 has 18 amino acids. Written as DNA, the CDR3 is TGTGCCAGCAGCTCACGGAGGGCAGGGGGAGCTGGGGCCACTGAAGCTTTCTTT. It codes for CASSSRRAGGAGATEAFF.